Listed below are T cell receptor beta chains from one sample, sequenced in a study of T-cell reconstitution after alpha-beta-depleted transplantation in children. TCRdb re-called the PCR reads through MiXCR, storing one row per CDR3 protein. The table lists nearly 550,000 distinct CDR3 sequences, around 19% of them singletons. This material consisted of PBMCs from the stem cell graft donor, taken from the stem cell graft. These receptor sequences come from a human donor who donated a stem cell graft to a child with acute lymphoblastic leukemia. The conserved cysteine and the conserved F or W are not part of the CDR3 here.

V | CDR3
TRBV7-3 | ASSQLAGDRNEQF
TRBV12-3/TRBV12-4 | ASSLMSGREAQY
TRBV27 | ASSEGTSGRHEQY
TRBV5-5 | ASSFYRDEQY
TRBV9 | ASSVGVRTGDNSPLH
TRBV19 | ASKSRLNTEAF
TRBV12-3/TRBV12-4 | ASSLGFRGTGYT
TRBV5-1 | ASSWGDRGANTEAF
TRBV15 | ATNREGRRETQY
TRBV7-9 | ASSLNLAGTSNEQF
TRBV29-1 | SVEDLFGSSGANVLT
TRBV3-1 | ASSQDAGGPHGYT
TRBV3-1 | ASSGTRQETQY
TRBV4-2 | ASSQYLGIGNGNQPQH
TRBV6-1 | ASRARQASSYEQY
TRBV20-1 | SASRLDRVTEAF
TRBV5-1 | ASSLGPQVGNEQF
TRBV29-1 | SVEDLWREETGELF
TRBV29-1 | SVPRANNEQF
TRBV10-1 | ASSAPRAGLGNEQF
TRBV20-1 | SATTRTSGTDTQY
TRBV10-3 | AISGTSGSLETQY
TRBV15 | ATKEHTSNQPQH
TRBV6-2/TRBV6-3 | ASRDGDSNQPQH
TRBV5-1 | ASSFDRETQY
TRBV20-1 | SGGSQETQY
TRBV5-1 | ASSPGQGTYSYEQY
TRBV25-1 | ASSESTGSSYEQY
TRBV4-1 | ASSQDPGNRNEQF
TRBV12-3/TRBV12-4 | ASSFVPRSYNEQF
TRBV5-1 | ASSLRVGLAGPKKLEQF
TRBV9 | ASSVLAEEYNEQF
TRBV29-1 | SSKTVSSYNEQF
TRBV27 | ASMVGGEGTEAF
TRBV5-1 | ASSFPGGPNEQF
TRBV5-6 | ASSLVSVAFSYNEQF
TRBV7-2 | ASSLVPERLAGVGNEQF
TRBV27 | ASSGGVAYEQY
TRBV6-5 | ASSYGAGGTYEQY
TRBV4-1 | ASSQVLGTGVEQY
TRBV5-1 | ASSLGRTSGQETQY
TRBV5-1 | ASSPTGDETQY
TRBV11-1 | ASSSLSPDRGSWNSPLH
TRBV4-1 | ASSQDFREQY
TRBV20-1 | SASPAAEDEQY
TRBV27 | ASSPRGSGGRYNEQF
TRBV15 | ATSRVAAGELF
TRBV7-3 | ASSLTLVDRVAKNIQY
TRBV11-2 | AALRTSGIQETQY
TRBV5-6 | ASSLALAGGDEQF
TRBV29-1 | SVEDLAPEAF
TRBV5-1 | ASSPGLAGTSSYEQY